This TCR beta chain originates from a study of CDR3 diversity in severe acne. This CDR3 spans 16 amino acids. The germline CDR1 and CDR2 sequences are LNHNV and YYDKDF (reference sequence). The V and J ends lost 1 base and 5 bases, in that order; junction bases with no gene match: 5. A single record per CDR3 protein comes from TCRdb applying MiXCR to the PCR reads. The sample records around 85,000 distinct CDR3 sequences, around 50% being singletons. Sequenced input: blood. The genes are TRBV15 and TRBJ2-5, with 12 bases identical to TRBD2. The receptor's source is a male donor with severe acne vulgaris. The CDR3 is CATSRGTSGKVETQYF. In DNA, the CDR3 is TGTGCCACCAGCAGAGGGACTAGCGGGAAAGTGGAGACCCAGTACTTC.